This paragraph covers one T cell receptor (beta chain) sequence. This CDR3 spans 15 amino acids. This entry comes from a study of blood T cell repertoires in COVID-19. About the study: The United States, Italy and Spain were the sources of the acute and convalescent COVID-19 samples. In each case, the material was cDNA or gDNA derived from T cells, B-cell-depleted T cells, or PBMCs.

Under the authors' procedure: Reference gene primer amplification gave nucleated cell count estimates. The method was immunoSEQ multiplex PCR; TCRdb's version includes in-frame clones alone and lacks a portion of them. The V and J calls and the clone size are those of that table, but D and trimming were determined from the DNA. The table has about 75,000 clones, approximately 82% seen once; the top ten hold approximately 20%. This sequence joins TRBV21-1 and TRBJ2-1; whether TRBD1, the table's D call, matches the DNA was not checked. TRBV21-1 is given as a pseudogene. The clonotype originates from a woman between 45 and 60 years old with acute or convalescent COVID-19. Material for sequencing was peripheral blood. In DNA form, the CDR3 reads TGTGCCAGCAGCAAAGGGGACAGGGCATACAATGAGCAGTTCTTC. Translated: CASSKGDRAYNEQFF.